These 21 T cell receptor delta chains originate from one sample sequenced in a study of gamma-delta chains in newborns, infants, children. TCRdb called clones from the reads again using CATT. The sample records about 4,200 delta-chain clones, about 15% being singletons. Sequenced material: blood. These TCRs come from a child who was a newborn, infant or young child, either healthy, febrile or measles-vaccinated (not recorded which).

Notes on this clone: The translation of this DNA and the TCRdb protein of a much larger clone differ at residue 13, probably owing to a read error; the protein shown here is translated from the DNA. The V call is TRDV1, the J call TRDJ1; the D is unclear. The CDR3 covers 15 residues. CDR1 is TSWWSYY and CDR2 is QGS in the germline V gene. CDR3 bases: TGTGCTCTTGGGGACGTCTCCCTATCGGCCGATAAACCCATCTTT. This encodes CALGDVSLSADKPIF.

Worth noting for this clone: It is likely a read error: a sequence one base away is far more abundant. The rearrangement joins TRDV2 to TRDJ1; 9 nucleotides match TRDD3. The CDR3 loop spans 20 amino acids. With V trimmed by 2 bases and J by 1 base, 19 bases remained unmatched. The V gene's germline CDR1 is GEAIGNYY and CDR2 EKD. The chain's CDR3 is CACDILTPHTGGPATDKLIF. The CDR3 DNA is TGTGCCTGTGACATCCTTACCCCTCATACTGGGGGACCCGCCACCGATAAACTCATCTTT.

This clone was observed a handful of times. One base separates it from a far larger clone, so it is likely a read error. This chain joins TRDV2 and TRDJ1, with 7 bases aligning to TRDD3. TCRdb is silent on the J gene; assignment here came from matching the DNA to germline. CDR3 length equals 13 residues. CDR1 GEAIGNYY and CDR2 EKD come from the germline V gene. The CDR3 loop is CAGDTWGTDKLIF. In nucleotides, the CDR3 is TGTGCCGGTGACACCTGGGGGACCGATAAACTCATCTTT.

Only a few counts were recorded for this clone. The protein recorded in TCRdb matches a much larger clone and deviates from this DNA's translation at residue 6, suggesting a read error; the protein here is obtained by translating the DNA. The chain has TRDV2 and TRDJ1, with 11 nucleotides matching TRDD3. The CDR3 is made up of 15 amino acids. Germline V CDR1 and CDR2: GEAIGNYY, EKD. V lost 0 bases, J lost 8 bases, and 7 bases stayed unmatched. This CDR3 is CACDTSLGDTGKLIF. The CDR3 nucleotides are TGTGCCTGTGACACCAGTCTGGGGGATACTGGGAAACTCATCTTT.

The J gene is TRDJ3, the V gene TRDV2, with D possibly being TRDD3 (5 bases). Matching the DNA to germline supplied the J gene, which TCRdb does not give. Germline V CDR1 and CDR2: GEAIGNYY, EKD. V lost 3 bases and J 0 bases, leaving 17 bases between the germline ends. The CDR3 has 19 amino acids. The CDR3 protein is CACDARGVNSSWDTRQMFF. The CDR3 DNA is TGTGCCTGTGACGCAAGGGGGGTTAACAGCTCCTGGGACACCCGACAGATGTTTTTC.

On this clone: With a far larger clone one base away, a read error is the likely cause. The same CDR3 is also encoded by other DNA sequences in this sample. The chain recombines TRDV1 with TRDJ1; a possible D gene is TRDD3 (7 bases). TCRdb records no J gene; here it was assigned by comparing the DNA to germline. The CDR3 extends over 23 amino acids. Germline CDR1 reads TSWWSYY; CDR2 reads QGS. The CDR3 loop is CALGERRRSYLGWGQRDTDKLIF. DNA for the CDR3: TGTGCTCTTGGAGAACGGAGACGGTCCTACTTGGGCTGGGGGCAAAGGGACACCGATAAACTCATCTTT.

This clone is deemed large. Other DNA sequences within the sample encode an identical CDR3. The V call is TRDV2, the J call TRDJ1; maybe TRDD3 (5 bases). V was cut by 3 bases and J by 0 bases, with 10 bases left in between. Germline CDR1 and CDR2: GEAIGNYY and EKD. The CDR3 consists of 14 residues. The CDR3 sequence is CACDPAGYTDKLIF. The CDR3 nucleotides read TGTGCCTGTGACCCCGCTGGGTACACCGATAAACTCATCTTT.

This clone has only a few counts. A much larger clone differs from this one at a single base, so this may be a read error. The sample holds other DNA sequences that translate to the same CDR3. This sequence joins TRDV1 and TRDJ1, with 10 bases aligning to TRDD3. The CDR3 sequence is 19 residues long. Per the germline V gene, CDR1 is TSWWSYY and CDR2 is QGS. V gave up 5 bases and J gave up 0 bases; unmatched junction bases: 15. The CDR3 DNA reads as TGTGCTCTTGGGTCCGCATCGTACTGGGGGATCCCTTACACCGATAAACTCATCTTT. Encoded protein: CALGSASYWGIPYTDKLIF.

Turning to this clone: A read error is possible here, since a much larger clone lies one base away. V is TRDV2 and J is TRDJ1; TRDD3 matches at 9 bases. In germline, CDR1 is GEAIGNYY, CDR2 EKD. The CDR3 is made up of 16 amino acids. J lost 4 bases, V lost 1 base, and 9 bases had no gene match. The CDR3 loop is CACDTVGGIPIDKLIF. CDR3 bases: TGTGCCTGTGACACGGTGGGGGGGATACCCATCGATAAACTCATCTTT.

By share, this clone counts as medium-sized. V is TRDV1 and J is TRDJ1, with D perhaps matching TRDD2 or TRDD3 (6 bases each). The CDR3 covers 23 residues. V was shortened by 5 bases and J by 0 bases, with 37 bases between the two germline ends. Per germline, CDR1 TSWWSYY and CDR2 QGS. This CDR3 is CALGSYPRYGLGIYNPYTDKLIF. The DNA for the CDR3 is TGTGCTCTTGGGTCCTACCCGAGGTACGGGTTGGGGATTTATAATCCGTACACCGATAAACTCATCTTT.

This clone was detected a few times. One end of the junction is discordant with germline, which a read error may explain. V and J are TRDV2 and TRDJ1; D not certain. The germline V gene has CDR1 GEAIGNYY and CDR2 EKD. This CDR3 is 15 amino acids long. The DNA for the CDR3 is TGTGCCTGTGACACCCTCGGGCTTCACACCGATCAACTCATCTTT. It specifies CACDTLGLHTDQLIF.

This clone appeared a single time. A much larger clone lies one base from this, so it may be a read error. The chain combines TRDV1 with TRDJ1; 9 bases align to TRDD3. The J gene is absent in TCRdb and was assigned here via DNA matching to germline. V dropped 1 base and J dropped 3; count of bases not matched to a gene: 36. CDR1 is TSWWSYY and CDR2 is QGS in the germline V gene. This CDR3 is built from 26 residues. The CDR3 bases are TGTGCTCTTGGGGAACAAGCCCACCTAATCCTCACTTTCCTACTGGGGGACACCAGATGGCCCGATAAACTCATCTTT. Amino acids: CALGEQAHLILTFLLGDTRWPDKLIF.

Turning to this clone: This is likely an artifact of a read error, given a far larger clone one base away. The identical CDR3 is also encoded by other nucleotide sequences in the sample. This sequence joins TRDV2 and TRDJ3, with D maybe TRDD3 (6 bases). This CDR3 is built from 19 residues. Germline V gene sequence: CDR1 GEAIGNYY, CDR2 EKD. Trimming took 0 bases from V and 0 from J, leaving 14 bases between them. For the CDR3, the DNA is TGTGCCTGTGACACCGTACTGGGAGACAGCTCCTGGGACACCCGACAGATGTTTTTC. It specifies CACDTVLGDSSWDTRQMFF.

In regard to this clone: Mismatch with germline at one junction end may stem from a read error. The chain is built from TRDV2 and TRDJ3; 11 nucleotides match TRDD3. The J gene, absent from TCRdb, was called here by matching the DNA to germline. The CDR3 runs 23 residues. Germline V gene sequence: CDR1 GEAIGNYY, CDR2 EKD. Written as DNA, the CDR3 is TGTGCCTGTGACACCGTAATGGGGGATACGCAGGAAAGGAGCTCCTGGGACACCCGAAAGATGTTTTTC. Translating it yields CACDTVMGDTQERSSWDTRKMFF.

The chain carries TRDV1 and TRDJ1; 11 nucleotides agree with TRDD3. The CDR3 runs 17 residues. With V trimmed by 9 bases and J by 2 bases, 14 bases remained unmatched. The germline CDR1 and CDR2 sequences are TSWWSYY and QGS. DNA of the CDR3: TGTGCTCTCTCCTTCCTACGTGGGGGATACGCTACCGATAAACTCATCTTT. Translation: CALSFLRGGYATDKLIF.

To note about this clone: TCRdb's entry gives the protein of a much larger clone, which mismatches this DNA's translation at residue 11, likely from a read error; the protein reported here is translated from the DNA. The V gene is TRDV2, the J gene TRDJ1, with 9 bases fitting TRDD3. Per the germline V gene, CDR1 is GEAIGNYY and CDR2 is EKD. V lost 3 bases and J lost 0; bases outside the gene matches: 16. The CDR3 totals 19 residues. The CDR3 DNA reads TGTGCCTGTGACCCGATCCCTACTGGGGGACATCCGTACACCGATAAACTCATCTTT. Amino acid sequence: CACDPIPTGGHPYTDKLIF.

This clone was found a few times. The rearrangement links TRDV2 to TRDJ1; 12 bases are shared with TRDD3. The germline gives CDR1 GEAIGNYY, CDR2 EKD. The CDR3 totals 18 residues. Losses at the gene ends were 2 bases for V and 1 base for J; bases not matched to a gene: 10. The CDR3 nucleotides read TGTGCCTGTGACAATCTCACTGGGGGATACTCCGTCACCGATAAACTCATCTTT. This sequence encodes CACDNLTGGYSVTDKLIF.

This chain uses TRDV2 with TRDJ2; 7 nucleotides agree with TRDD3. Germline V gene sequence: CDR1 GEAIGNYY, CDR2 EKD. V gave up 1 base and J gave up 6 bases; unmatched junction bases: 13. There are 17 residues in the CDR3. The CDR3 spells CACDTAGGTRGAAQLFF. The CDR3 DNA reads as TGTGCCTGTGACACTGCTGGGGGTACCCGGGGGGCAGCACAACTCTTCTTT.

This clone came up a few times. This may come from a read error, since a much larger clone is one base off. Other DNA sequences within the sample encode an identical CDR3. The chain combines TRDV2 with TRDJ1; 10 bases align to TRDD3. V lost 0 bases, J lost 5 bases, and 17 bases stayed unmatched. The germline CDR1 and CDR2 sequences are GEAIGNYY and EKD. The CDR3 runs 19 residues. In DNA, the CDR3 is TGTGCCTGTGACACCTTGACCGTACTGGGGGATCCAAGGACTGATAAACTCATCTTT. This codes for CACDTLTVLGDPRTDKLIF.

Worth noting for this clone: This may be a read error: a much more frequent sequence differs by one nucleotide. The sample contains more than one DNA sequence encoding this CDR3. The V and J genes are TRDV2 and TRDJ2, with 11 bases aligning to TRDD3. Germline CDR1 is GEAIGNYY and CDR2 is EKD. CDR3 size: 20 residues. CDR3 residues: CACDTVRRWGIQRGTAQLFF. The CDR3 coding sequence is TGTGCCTGTGACACCGTAAGACGCTGGGGGATACAGCGGGGGACAGCACAGCTCTTCTTT.

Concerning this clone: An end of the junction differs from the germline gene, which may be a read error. CDR3 coding DNA: TGTGCCTTTGACACCGGCAGCATTACTGGGGGTCCTTTGACAGCAAAACTCATCTTT. This sequence encodes CAFDTGSITGGPLTAKLIF. The chain is built from TRDV2 and TRDJ1, with 8 bases aligning to TRDD3. Here the J gene came from matching the DNA to germline, since TCRdb omits it. Germline CDR1 reads GEAIGNYY; CDR2 reads EKD. The CDR3 runs to 19 residues.